The T cell receptor beta chain under discussion was sequenced for a study of T cell repertoires in cytomegalovirus infection. The overall study: CMV infection and matching HLA type were both indicated by public TCR beta signatures. Study-level results: The study found HLA-C-restricted CMV-specific TCR beta clonotypes dominating the ex vivo response. There were carriers of CMV plus the relevant HLA, and cumulative public TCR beta family frequency identified them.

Ten or more counts support this clonotype. Its antigen is unidentified. V dropped 1 base and J dropped 7 bases, with 17 bases sitting between them. Germline-derived CDR1 and CDR2 are DFQATT and SNEGSKA (reference sequence). This CDR3 has 16 amino acids. Each CDR3 protein gets one entry after TCRdb re-called the reads with MiXCR. The repertoire holds about 230,000 distinct CDR3 sequences, with roughly 6.5% as singletons. The sequencing input was PBMCs. This TCR was sampled from a human donor in good health (CMV status not recorded). Some clones in this sample may be carry-over from other donors' samples. The V gene is TRBV20-1, the J gene TRBJ1-6, with D possibly matching TRBD1 (6 bases). The CDR3 here is CSARVGGGLGNSPLHF. The CDR3 nucleotides are TGCAGTGCTAGAGTCGGGGGGGGGCTGGGGAATTCACCCCTCCACTTT.